Sequencing of this T cell receptor (beta chain) was carried out in a study of T cells in Graves' hyperthyroidism and ophthalmopathy. This CDR3 has 16 residues. Germline V lookup: CDR1 MDHEN, CDR2 SYDVKM. The V and J ends lost 2 bases and 2 bases, in that order; junction bases with no gene match: 4. General study results and limits: The model foresaw ophthalmopathy a median approximately 6.1 months prior to onset.

The CDR3 regions of TCR beta were amplified from RNA transcripts. With the HTBI primer set, the TCR CDR3 went through a first round of RT-PCR. MiXCR, applied by TCRdb to the multiplex PCR reads, yields one record per CDR3 protein. The sample contains about 400,000 distinct CDR3 sequences, about 16% of which appear only once. Stable Graves' hyperthyroidism meant no ophthalmopathy progression within 18 months. In patients aged 18 to 65, hyperthyroidism was newly diagnosed, with duration under 2 months. PBMCs were derived from roughly 10 ml fresh peripheral blood. This clonotype was observed many times. Its antigen remains unknown.

What was sequenced was blood. The chain links TRBV28 to TRBJ1-5, with 9 bases fitting TRBD1. The TCR comes from a woman between 25 and 40 years old with Graves' hyperthyroidism. CDR3 DNA sequence: TGTGCCAGCAGTTTAAGGACAGGGGATCGCAATCAGCCCCAGCATTTT. This translates into CASSLRTGDRNQPQHF.